The source of this T cell receptor beta chain is a study of CD8 T cells in Susac syndrome. Random hexamers served to reverse transcribe about 0.45 to 1 ug RNA. Amplification of TCR beta CDR3 by immunoSEQ multiplex PCR spanned 54 Vbeta and 13 Jbeta. Via MiXCR, TCRdb re-called the immunoSEQ multiplex PCR reads, giving one row per CDR3 protein. The sample gives 100,000 or so distinct CDR3 sequences, roughly 92% of which show up once; over 0.1% is in the top ten. From blood CD8+ and CD4+ T cells, TCR beta sequences were generated. This CDR3 has 12 amino acids. The ends were cut back, 5 bases at V and 8 bases at J, with 13 bases in the middle.

This TCR derives from a human donor in good health. Sequencing input: CD8+ T cells from PBMCs. This sequence joins TRBV12-3 or TRBV12-4 and TRBJ2-7; D not resolved. The CDR3 here is CASSDRSPKQYF. Written as DNA, the CDR3 is TGTGCCAGCAGTGACCGATCGCCGAAGCAGTACTTC.